Listed below are T cell receptor beta chains from one sample, sequenced in a study of blood T cells in healthy people across ages. MiXCR, applied by TCRdb to the 5' RACE reads, yields one record per CDR3 protein. The profile shows some 920,000 distinct CDR3 sequences, roughly half of them singletons. The sequenced sample consisted of blood. Every receptor here comes from a woman aged 55-69 years in good health. CDR3s include the opening cysteine and the closing phenylalanine or tryptophan. Fields, in order: V gene, J gene, D gene, clone size, CDR3 DNA, CDR3 protein. D genes are given only for firm matches. Clone size appears in some rows only: once, few, many, or a class for an expanded clone.

TRBV20-1	TRBJ2-1	-	-	TGCAGTGCCGGCAGGGGACGGTACAATGAGCAGTTCTTC	CSAGRGRYNEQFF
TRBV6-5	TRBJ1-2	TRBD1	-	TGTGCCAGCAGTTCTGGCCGACAGGGGAACTATGGCTACACCTTC	CASSSGRQGNYGYTF
TRBV12-3/TRBV12-4	TRBJ1-1	-	-	TGTGCCAGCAGCTCGCGACCGGACAGTACCGTGAACACTGAAGCTTTCTTT	CASSSRPDSTVNTEAFF
TRBV7-3	TRBJ2-7	-	few	TGTGCCAGCAGCGCAGGGTTCGACTGGGGGGAGCAGTACTTC	CASSAGFDWGEQYF
TRBV6-2/TRBV6-3	TRBJ2-5	TRBD2	-	TGTGCCAGCAGTTACGCGGGGGGGACAGCACAAGAGACCCAGTACTTC	CASSYAGGTAQETQYF
TRBV7-8	TRBJ1-5	-	-	TGTGCCAGCAGCGACCGATGGGGCAATCAGCCCCAGCATTTT	CASSDRWGNQPQHF
TRBV30	TRBJ1-6	-	-	TGTGCCTGGAGCGAGGGGCCGAATTCACCCCTCCACTTT	CAWSEGPNSPLHF
TRBV29-1	TRBJ2-3	-	-	TGCAGCTCAACACACAGCACAGATACGCAGTATTTT	CSSTHSTDTQYF
TRBV3-1	TRBJ2-5	-	-	TGTGCCAGCAGCCTCGGCGTCGGGGGCCAAGAGACCCAGTACTTC	CASSLGVGGQETQYF
TRBV9	TRBJ2-5	-	-	TGTGCCAGCAGCCTCAAGGGACTTATGGGACAAGAGACCCAGTACTTC	CASSLKGLMGQETQYF
TRBV10-3	TRBJ2-5	-	-	TGTGCCATCAGTGAGCGGACACAAGGGACCCAGTACTTC	CAISERTQGTQYF
TRBV4-3	TRBJ2-3	-	few	TGCGCCAGCAGCCAAGATCTTCCTAGCGAGAGCACAGATACGCAGTATTTT	CASSQDLPSESTDTQYF
TRBV20-1	TRBJ2-1	TRBD2	-	TGCAGTGCTAGACCTAGCGGGAACAATGAGCAGTTCTTC	CSARPSGNNEQFF
TRBV6-2/TRBV6-3	TRBJ2-7	TRBD2	-	TGTGCCAGCAGTTACATGGGACTAGCGGTCGTCCACGAGCAGTACTTC	CASSYMGLAVVHEQYF
TRBV5-1	TRBJ2-5	-	-	TGCGCCAGCAGTGAATACGCATACAATGAGCAGTACTTC	CASSEYAYNEQYF
TRBV7-8	TRBJ1-2	-	-	TGTGCCAGCAGCCAGCGAAGGTACTATGGCTACACCTTC	CASSQRRYYGYTF
TRBV29-1	TRBJ2-7	TRBD2	few	TGCAGCGTTGAAGATCGAACTAGCGGGAGGTACGAGCAGTACTTC	CSVEDRTSGRYEQYF
TRBV29-1	TRBJ2-6	TRBD2	-	TGCAGCGCCCGGACTAGCGGCAGGATCTCTGGGGCCAACGTCCTGACTTTC	CSARTSGRISGANVLTF
TRBV7-3	TRBJ2-5	TRBD1	many	TGTGCCAGCAGCGCGGACAGGGGAGAGACCCAGTACTTC	CASSADRGETQYF
TRBV4-1	TRBJ2-4	-	-	TGCGCCAGCAGCCAAACTTTCATGGCCAAAAACATTCAGTACTTC	CASSQTFMAKNIQYF
TRBV2	TRBJ2-3	-	-	TGTGCCAGCAGGGAACAGGCGGCAGATACGCAGTATTTT	CASREQAADTQYF
TRBV20-1	TRBJ1-2	-	-	TGCAGTGCAATTTTAGGGGGGCGCGACTATGGCTACACCTTC	CSAILGGRDYGYTF
TRBV24-1	TRBJ2-3	TRBD2	once	TGTGCCACTACTAGCGGGGGACGCACAGATACGCAGTATTTT	CATTSGGRTDTQYF
TRBV18	TRBJ2-5	TRBD2	-	TGTGCCAGCTCACCACGCGCTAGCGGGGAGACCCAGTACTTC	CASSPRASGETQYF
TRBV6-2/TRBV6-3	TRBJ1-2	-	-	TGTGCCAGCCAAGATTCCTTTAACTATGGCTACACCTTC	CASQDSFNYGYTF
TRBV7-2	TRBJ2-5	TRBD2	-	TGTGCCAGCAGCAAAGGGGTTCGCGGACTAGCGGGAGCGGGAGAGACCCAGTACTTC	CASSKGVRGLAGAGETQYF
TRBV29-1	TRBJ2-1	-	-	TGCAGCGCAAAGGCGCAGGGGATTCCTGAGCAGTTCTTC	CSAKAQGIPEQFF
TRBV28	TRBJ2-5	-	-	TGTGCCAGCAGTTCGCACCACATCGACAGGGCGGGAGAAGGGACCCAGTACTTC	CASSSHHIDRAGEGTQYF
TRBV7-2	TRBJ2-3	-	-	TGTGCCAGCGGCAATTGGGCAGATACGCAGTATTTT	CASGNWADTQYF
TRBV14	TRBJ1-2	-	-	TGTGCCAGCAGCCAAGCGGCCGGGAGGGGAGGAGGCTACACCTTC	CASSQAAGRGGGYTF
TRBV5-8	TRBJ2-3	-	-	TGTGCCAGCAGCTTTTTTCCCGAAGGCACAGATACGCAGTATTTT	CASSFFPEGTDTQYF
TRBV4-2	TRBJ2-7	TRBD2	few	TGTGCCAGCAGCCAAGTGCCTAGCGGAACCTACGAGCAGTACTTC	CASSQVPSGTYEQYF
TRBV28	TRBJ2-7	TRBD2	-	TGTGCCAGCAGAAATAGCGGGAGCTACGAGCAGTACTTC	CASRNSGSYEQYF
TRBV10-3	TRBJ2-3	-	-	TGTGCCATCAGTGAGAAAAGGACAGATACGCAGTATTTT	CAISEKRTDTQYF
TRBV9	TRBJ2-7	-	-	TGTACCAGCAGCGCGCGCTTCGAGACCTACAAGCAGTACTTC	CTSSARFETYKQYF
TRBV20-1	TRBJ2-5	TRBD2	-	TGCAGTGCTAGTAGCGGGAGGGCCCGTCTAAGTGAGACCCAGTACTTC	CSASSGRARLSETQYF
TRBV4-2	TRBJ1-6	-	-	TGTGCCAGCAGCCAAGCGACCTCACCCCTCCACTTT	CASSQATSPLHF
TRBV3-1	TRBJ2-4	-	-	TGTGCCAGCAGCCTCAAGTCAGGGGAAGGGGGTGAGCAGTACTTC	CASSLKSGEGGEQYF
TRBV20-1	TRBJ2-3	TRBD2	-	TGCAGTGCTCCTTCCGGATGGGGCGGGAGATGGGTTACGCAGTATTTT	CSAPSGWGGRWVTQYF
TRBV29-1	TRBJ2-3	TRBD2	few	TGCAGTTCCCGTAGCGGGAGGGCGGCAGATACGCAGTATTTT	CSSRSGRAADTQYF
TRBV11-2	TRBJ2-3	-	-	TGTGCCAGCAGCCAGGTTTTCCGGTCAGATACGCAGTATTTT	CASSQVFRSDTQYF